The clone carrying this TCR beta chain was counted between two and nine times. Its antigen is not identified. Those patients picked for sequencing had displayed CD8+CD57+ cell expansion on flow cytometry. Diagnosis of severe acquired aplastic anemia applied to all patients. Untreated patients provided the blood samples, with no therapy given before sampling. This specimen belongs to a study of CD8+CD57+ T cells in acquired aplastic anemia. Overall study: The average for DNA from sorted CD4+ and CD8+ cells was approximately 3.2 ug. Study-wide results and limits: Common to patients and controls were around 30 CD8+ CDR3 sequences.

The germline V and J ends were trimmed by 3 bases and 10 bases, with 13 bases remaining between them. The CDR3 has 14 residues. Germline CDR1 reads SNHLY; CDR2 reads FYNNEI. According to the study, genomic DNA was the template for TCR beta VDJ and CDR3 profiling. TCRdb used MiXCR to reprocess the reads, holding one entry per CDR3 protein. The table has 150,000 to 160,000 distinct CDR3 sequences, roughly 54% seen once. This chain joins TRBV2 and TRBJ1-6, with D unresolved. The material sequenced was sorted CD4+, CD8+, or CD8+CD57+ T cells (not recorded which) from PBMCs. The receptor's source is a human donor with aplastic anemia. The CDR3 DNA sequence: TGTGCCAGCAGTGAGAGGGAGGGTGGATCACCCCTCCACTTT. Protein: CASSEREGGSPLHF.